This TCR beta chain was sequenced during a study of control samples from healthy donors and cancer patients. Assay: immunoSEQ multiplex PCR; the TCRdb copy retains only in-frame clones and omits some. Of 130,000 or so clones in the sample, approximately 90% were seen once. Trimming removed 6 bases from V and 0 bases from J; junction bases left unmatched: 5. Germline lookup yields CDR1 KGHSH and CDR2 LQKENI. The CDR3 has 16 amino acids. The chain links TRBV18 to TRBJ1-6; TRBD1 aligns across 7 bases. The source is a woman in her forties or fifties in good health. The specimen sequenced was blood. CDR3 in amino acids: CASSRTGASYNSPLHF. The CDR3 coding sequence is TGTGCCAGCTCCCGCACAGGGGCCTCCTATAATTCACCCCTCCACTTT.